This T cell receptor (beta chain) was obtained from a study of cytomegalovirus exposure and HLA in healthy donors. This clone is a singleton in its sample. Antigen: not known. General study points: According to an earlier analysis, most TCR beta V segments yielded productive rearrangements about 87% or about 30% of the time.

A multiplex PCR was run with 60 Vbeta primers and 13 Jbeta primers. Sequenced by immunoSEQ multiplex PCR; TCRdb stores in-frame clones only, minus some. Here the sample spans 150,000 to 180,000 clones, approximately 80% being singletons. This CDR3 is built from 15 residues. V lost 4 bases and J lost 4; bases outside the gene matches: 9. Germline assignment: CDR1 SGHNT and CDR2 YYREEE (reference sequence). This TCR was sampled from a man aged 25-45 years in good health and CMV-seropositive. This chain uses TRBV5-4 with TRBJ2-5, with 8 positions matching TRBD1. Sequencing used PBMCs. CDR3 sequence (DNA): TGTGCCAGCAGCGTCCTAGACAGGGGAGGAGAGACCCAGTACTTC. Its protein product is CASSVLDRGGETQYF.